The source of this T cell receptor beta chain is a study of cytomegalovirus exposure and HLA in healthy donors. Study-level results: The authors judged a highly shared variant cluster likely a sequencing artifact.

Concerning this clone: The antigen remains unidentified.

The V gene end was trimmed by 4 bases and the J gene end by 0 bases; junction bases not matched to a gene: 11. The germline gives CDR1 SGHNT, CDR2 YYREEE (reference sequence). This CDR3 is 17 amino acids long. The PCR used 60 Vbeta and 13 Jbeta primers. This table comes from immunoSEQ multiplex PCR, and its TCRdb copy is limited to in-frame clones, with some not included. The table has 100,000 to 150,000 clones, 60% to 85% seen once. The origin of this receptor is a female donor in good health and CMV-seronegative. The rearrangement uses TRBV5-4 and TRBJ2-3; the match to TRBD1 covers 7 bases. The sample taken for sequencing was PBMCs. The CDR3 DNA sequence: TGTGCCAGCAGCCCACCCCGGACAGGCCTGAGCACAGATACGCAGTATTTT. This codes for CASSPPRTGLSTDTQYF.